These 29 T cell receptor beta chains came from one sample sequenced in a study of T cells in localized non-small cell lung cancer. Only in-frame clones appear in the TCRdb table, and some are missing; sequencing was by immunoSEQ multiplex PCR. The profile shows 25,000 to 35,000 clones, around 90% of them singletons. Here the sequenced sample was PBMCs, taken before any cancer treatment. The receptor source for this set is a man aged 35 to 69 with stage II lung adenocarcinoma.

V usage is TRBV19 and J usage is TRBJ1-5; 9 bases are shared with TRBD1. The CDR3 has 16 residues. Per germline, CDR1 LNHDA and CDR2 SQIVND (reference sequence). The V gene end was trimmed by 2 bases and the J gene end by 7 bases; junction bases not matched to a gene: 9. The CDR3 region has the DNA TGTGCCAGTAGTATACTCTGGACAGGGGTTCGACAGCCCCAGCATTTT. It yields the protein CASSILWTGVRQPQHF. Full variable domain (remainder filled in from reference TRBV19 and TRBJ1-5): DGGITQSPKYLFRKEGQNVTLSCEQNLNHDAMYWYRQDPGQGLRLIYYSQIVNDFQKGDIAEGYSVSREKKESFPLTVTSAQKNPTAFYLCASSILWTGVRQPQHFGDGTRLSIL.

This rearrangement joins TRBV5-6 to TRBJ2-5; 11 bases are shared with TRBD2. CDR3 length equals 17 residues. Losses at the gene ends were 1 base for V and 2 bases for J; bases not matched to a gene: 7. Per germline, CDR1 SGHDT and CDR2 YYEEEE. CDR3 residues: CASSLSLAGVWQETQYF. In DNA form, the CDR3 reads TGTGCCAGCAGCTTGTCACTAGCGGGAGTGTGGCAAGAGACCCAGTACTTC.

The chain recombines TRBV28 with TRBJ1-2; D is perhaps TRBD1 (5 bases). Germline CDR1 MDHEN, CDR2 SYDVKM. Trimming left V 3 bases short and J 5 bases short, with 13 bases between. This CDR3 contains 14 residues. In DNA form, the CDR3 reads TGTGCCAGCAGTTTGGTGGCGGGGGAGTATGGCTACACCTTC. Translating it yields CASSLVAGEYGYTF.

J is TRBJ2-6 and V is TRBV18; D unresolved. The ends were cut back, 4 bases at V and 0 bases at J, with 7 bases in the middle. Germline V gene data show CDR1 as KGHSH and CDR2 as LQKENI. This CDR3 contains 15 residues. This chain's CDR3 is CASSLQSSGANVLTF. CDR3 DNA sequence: TGTGCCAGCTCACTTCAGAGCTCTGGGGCCAACGTCCTGACTTTC.

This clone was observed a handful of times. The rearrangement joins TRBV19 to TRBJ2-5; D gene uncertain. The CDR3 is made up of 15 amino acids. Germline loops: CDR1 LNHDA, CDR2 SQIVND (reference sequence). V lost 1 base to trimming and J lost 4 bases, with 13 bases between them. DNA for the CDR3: TGTGCCAGTAGTATAGGTGGGATTTTTGGAGAGACCCAGTACTTC. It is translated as CASSIGGIFGETQYF. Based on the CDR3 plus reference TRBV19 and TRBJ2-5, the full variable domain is DGGITQSPKYLFRKEGQNVTLSCEQNLNHDAMYWYRQDPGQGLRLIYYSQIVNDFQKGDIAEGYSVSREKKESFPLTVTSAQKNPTAFYLCASSIGGIFGETQYFGPGTRLLVL.

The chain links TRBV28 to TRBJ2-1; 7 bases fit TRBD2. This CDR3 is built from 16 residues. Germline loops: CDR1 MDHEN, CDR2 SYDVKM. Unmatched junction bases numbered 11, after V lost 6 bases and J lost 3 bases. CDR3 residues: CASSVGGGRGYNEQFF. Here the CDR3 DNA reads TGTGCCAGCAGCGTGGGGGGGGGAAGAGGCTACAATGAGCAGTTCTTC.

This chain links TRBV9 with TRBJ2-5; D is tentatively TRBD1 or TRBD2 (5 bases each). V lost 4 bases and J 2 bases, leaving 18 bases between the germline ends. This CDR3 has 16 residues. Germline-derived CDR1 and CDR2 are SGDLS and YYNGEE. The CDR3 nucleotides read TGTGCCAGCAGCTCCTCTCCCGGGACCATTCAAGAGACCCAGTACTTC. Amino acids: CASSSSPGTIQETQYF.

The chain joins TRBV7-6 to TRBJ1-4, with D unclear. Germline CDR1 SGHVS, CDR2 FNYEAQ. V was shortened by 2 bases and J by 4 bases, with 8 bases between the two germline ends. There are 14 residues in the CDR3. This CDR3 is CASSLLNYNEKLFF. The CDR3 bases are TGTGCCAGCAGCTTATTGAACTATAATGAAAAACTGTTTTTT. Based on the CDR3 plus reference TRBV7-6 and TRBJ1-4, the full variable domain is GAGVSQSPRYKVTKRGQDVALRCDPISGHVSLYWYRQALGQGPEFLTYFNYEAQQDKSGLPNDRFSAERPEGSISTLTIQRTEQRDSAMYRCASSLLNYNEKLFFGSGTQLSVL.

The CDR3 DNA reads TGTGCCTGGAGTCCCGGTAATGAAAAACTGTTTTTT. It codes for CAWSPGNEKLFF. This rearrangement joins TRBV30 to TRBJ1-4; no clear D. Germline lookup yields CDR1 GTSNPN and CDR2 SVGIG (reference sequence). V was pared by 2 bases and J by 4 bases, with 5 bases between. The CDR3 length is 12 residues.

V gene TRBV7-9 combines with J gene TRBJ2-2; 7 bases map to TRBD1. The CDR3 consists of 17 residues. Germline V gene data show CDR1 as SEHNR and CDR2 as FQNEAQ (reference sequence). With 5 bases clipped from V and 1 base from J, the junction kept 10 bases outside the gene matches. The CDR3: CASSPFPGTVNTGELFF. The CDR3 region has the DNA TGTGCCAGCAGCCCGTTCCCCGGGACAGTGAACACCGGGGAGCTGTTTTTT. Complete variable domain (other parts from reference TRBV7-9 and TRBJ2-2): DTGVSQNPRHKITKRGQNVTFRCDPISEHNRLYWYRQTLGQGPEFLTYFQNEAQLEKSRLLSDRFSAERPKGSFSTLEIQRTEQGDSAMYLCASSPFPGTVNTGELFFGEGSRLTVL.

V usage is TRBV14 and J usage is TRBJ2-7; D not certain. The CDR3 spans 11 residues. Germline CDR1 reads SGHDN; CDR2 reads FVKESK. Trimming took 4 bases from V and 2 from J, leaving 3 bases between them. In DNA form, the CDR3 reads TGTGCCAGCAGCCGAGCCTACGAGCAGTACTTC. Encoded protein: CASSRAYEQYF.

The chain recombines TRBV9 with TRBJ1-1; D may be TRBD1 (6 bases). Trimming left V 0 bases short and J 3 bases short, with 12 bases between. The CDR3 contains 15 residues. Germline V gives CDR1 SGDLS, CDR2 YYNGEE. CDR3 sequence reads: CASSVAGGGHTEAFF. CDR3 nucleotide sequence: TGTGCCAGCAGCGTAGCTGGGGGCGGGCACACTGAAGCTTTCTTT.

Written as DNA, the CDR3 is TGTGCCAGTAGTATTCAGGGTTCGGATACGCAGTATTTT. Translating it yields CASSIQGSDTQYF. The V call is TRBV19, the J call TRBJ2-3, with D possibly TRBD1 on 5 matching bases. The CDR3 is 13 residues long. Trimming cost V 3 bases and J 6 bases, with 10 bases left between them. From germline, CDR1 is LNHDA and CDR2 SQIVND (reference sequence).

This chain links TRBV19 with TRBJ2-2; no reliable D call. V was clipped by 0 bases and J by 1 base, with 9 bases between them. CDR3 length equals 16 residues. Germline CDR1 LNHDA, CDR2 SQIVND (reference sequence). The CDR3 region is CASSIDGAGNTGELFF. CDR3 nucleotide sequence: TGTGCCAGTAGTATAGATGGTGCCGGGAACACCGGGGAGCTGTTTTTT.

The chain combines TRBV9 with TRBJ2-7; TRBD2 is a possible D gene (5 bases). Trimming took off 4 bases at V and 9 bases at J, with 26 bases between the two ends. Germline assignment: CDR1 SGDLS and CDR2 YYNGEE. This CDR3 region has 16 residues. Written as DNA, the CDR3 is TGTGCCAGCAGCCCCCGTTTGGGGAGCCAGCCCTCTGCGCAGTACTTC. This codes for CASSPRLGSQPSAQYF.

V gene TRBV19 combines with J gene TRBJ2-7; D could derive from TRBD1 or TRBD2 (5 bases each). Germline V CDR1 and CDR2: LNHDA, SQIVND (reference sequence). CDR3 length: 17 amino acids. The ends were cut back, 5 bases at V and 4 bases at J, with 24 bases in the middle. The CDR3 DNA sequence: TGTGCCAGTAGTTATGCAGGGACCTCTCTCTGGTTATACGAGCAGTACTTC. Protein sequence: CASSYAGTSLWLYEQYF.

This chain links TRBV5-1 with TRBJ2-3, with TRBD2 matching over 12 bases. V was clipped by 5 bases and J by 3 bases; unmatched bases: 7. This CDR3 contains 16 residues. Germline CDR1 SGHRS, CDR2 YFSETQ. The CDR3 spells CASRPSSGRATDTQYF. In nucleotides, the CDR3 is TGCGCCAGCAGGCCGTCTAGCGGGAGGGCGACAGATACGCAGTATTTT.

As DNA, the CDR3 is TGTGCCAGCAGCCAAGGGACCCTACGAACCTACGAGCAGTACTTC. Protein product: CASSQGTLRTYEQYF. The V gene is TRBV5-5, the J gene TRBJ2-7, with D tentatively TRBD1 or TRBD2 (5 bases each). The CDR3 length is 15 residues. The germline V and J ends were trimmed by 4 bases and 2 bases, with 16 bases remaining between them. The germline gives CDR1 SGHKS, CDR2 YYEKEE (reference sequence). Filled out from reference TRBV5-5 and TRBJ2-7, the complete variable domain reads DAGVTQSPTHLIKTRGQQVTLRCSPISGHKSVSWYQQVLGQGPQFIFQYYEKEERGRGNFPDRFSARQFPNYSSELNVNALLLGDSALYLCASSQGTLRTYEQYFGPGTRLTVT.

This CDR3 reads CASSATTEPTNYGYTF. The CDR3 coding sequence is TGTGCCAGCAGCGCAACGACAGAGCCTACCAACTATGGCTACACCTTC. The chain has TRBV13 and TRBJ1-2; possible D gene TRBD1, 5 bases. The germline V and J ends were trimmed by 5 bases and 2 bases, with 18 bases remaining between them. CDR1 is PRHDT and CDR2 is FYEKMQ in the germline V gene (reference sequence). The CDR3 has 16 amino acids.

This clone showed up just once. The CDR3 region is CAWSVRGTDYGYTF. In DNA, the CDR3 is TGTGCCTGGAGTGTACGGGGGACAGACTATGGCTACACCTTC. V and J are TRBV30 and TRBJ1-2; 7 nucleotides align to TRBD1. The CDR3 length is 14 residues. V shed 0 bases and J 3 bases; nucleotides not matched to a gene: 4. CDR1 is GTSNPN and CDR2 is SVGIG in the germline V gene (reference sequence).

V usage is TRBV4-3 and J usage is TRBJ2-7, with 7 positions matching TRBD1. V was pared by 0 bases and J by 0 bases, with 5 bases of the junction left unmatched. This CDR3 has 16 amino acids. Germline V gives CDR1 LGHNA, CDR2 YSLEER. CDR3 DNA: TGCGCCAGCAGCCAAGAACCCAGGGGGAACTCCTACGAGCAGTACTTC. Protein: CASSQEPRGNSYEQYF.

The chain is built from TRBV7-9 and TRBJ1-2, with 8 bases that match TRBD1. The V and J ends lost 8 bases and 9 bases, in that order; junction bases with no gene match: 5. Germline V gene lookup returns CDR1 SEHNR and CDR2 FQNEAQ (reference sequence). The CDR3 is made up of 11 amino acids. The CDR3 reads CASQGARSYTF. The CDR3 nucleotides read TGTGCCAGCCAGGGGGCGCGAAGCTACACCTTC.

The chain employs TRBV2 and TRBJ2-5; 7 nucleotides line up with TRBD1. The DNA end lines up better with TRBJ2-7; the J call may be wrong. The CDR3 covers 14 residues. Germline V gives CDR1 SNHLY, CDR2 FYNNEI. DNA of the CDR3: TGTGCCAGTGCTCGGGACAGATCCTCCTACGAGCAGTACTTC. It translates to CASARDRSSYEQYF.

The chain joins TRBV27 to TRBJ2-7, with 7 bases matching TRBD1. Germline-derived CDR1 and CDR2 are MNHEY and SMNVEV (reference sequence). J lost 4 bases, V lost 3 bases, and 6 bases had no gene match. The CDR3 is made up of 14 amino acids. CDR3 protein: CASSFSTGIYEQYF. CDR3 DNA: TGTGCCAGCAGTTTTTCGACAGGGATATACGAGCAGTACTTC.

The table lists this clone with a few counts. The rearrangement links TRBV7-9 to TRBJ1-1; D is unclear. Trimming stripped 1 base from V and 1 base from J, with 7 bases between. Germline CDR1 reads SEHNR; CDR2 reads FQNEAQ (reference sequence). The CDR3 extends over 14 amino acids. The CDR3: CASSLGFGNTEAFF. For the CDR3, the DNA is TGTGCCAGCAGCTTAGGGTTCGGGAACACTGAAGCTTTCTTT. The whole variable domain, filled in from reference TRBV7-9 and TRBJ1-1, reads DTGVSQNPRHKITKRGQNVTFRCDPISEHNRLYWYRQTLGQGPEFLTYFQNEAQLEKSRLLSDRFSAERPKGSFSTLEIQRTEQGDSAMYLCASSLGFGNTEAFFGQGTRLTVV.

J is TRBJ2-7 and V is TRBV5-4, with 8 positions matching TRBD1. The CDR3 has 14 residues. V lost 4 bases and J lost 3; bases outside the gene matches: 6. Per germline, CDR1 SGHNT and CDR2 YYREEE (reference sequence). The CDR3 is CASSPDRAHYEQYF. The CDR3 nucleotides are TGTGCCAGCAGCCCGGACAGGGCGCACTACGAGCAGTACTTC.

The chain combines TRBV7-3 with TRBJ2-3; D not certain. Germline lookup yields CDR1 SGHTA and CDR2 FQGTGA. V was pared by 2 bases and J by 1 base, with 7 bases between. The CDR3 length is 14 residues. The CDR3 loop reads CASSLRDGTDTQYF. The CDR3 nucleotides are TGTGCCAGCAGCTTACGAGACGGCACAGATACGCAGTATTTT.

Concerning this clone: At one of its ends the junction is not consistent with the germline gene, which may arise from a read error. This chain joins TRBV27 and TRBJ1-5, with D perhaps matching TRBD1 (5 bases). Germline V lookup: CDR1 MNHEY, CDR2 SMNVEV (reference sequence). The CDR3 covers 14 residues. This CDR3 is CASSFLDSSQPQHF. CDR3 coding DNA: TGTGCCAGCAGTTTCCTTGACAGCAGTCAGCCCCAGCATTTT.

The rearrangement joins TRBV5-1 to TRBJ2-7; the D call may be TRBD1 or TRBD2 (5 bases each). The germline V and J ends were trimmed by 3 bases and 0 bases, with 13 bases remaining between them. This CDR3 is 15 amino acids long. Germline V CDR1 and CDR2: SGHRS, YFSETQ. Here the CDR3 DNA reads TGCGCCAGCAGCTGGGGGTCAGGGTCCTCCTACGAGCAGTACTTC. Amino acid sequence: CASSWGSGSSYEQYF.